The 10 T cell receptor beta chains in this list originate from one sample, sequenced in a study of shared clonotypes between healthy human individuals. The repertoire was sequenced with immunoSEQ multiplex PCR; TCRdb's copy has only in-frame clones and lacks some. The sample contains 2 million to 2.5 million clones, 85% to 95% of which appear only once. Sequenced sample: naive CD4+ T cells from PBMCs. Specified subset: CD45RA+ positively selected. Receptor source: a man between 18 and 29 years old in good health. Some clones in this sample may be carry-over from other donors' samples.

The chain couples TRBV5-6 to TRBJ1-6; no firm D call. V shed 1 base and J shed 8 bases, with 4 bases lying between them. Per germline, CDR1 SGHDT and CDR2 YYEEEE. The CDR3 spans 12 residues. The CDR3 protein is CASSLTHSPLHF. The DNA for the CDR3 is TGTGCCAGCAGCTTGACGCATTCACCCCTCCACTTT. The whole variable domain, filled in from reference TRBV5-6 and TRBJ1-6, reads DAGVTQSPTHLIKTRGQQVTLRCSPKSGHDTVSWYQQALGQGPQFIFQYYEEEERQRGNFPDRFSGHQFPNYSSELNVNALLLGDSALYLCASSLTHSPLHFGNGTRLTVT.

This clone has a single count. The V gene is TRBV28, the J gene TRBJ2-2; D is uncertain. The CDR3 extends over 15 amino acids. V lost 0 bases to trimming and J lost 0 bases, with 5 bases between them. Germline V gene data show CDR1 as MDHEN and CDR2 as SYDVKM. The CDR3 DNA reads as TGTGCCAGCAGTTTATGGACACCGAACACCGGGGAGCTGTTTTTT. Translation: CASSLWTPNTGELFF. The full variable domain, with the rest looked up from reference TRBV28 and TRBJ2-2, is DVKVTQSSRYLVKRTGEKVFLECVQDMDHENMFWYRQDPGLGLRLIYFSYDVKMKEKGDIPEGYSVSREKKERFSLILESASTNQTSMYLCASSLWTPNTGELFFGEGSRLTVL.

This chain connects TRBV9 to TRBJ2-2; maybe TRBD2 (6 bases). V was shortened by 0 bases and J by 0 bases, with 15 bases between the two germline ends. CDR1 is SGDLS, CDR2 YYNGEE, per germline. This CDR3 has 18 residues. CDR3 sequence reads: CASSVGLARFSNTGELFF. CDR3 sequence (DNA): TGTGCCAGCAGCGTAGGCCTAGCGAGGTTCTCGAACACCGGGGAGCTGTTTTTT.

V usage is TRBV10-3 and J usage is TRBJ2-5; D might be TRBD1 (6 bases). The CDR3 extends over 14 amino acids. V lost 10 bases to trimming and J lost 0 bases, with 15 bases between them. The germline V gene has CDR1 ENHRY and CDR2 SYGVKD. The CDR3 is CATQGYRDQETQYF. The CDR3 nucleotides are TGTGCCACCCAAGGGTACAGGGACCAAGAGACCCAGTACTTC.

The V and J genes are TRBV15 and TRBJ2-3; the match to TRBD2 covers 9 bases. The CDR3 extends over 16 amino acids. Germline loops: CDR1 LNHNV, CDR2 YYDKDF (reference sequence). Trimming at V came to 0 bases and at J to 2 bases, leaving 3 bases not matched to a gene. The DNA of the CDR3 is TGTGCCACCAGCAGAGAGCGGGGGGGAACCACAGATACGCAGTATTTT. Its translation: CATSRERGGTTDTQYF.

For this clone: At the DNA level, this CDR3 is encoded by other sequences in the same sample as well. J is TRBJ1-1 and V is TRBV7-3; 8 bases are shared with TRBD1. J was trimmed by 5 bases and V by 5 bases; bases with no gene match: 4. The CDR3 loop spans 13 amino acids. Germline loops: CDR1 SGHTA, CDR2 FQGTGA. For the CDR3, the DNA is TGTGCCAGCAGCCCAACAGGGGGGACTGAAGCTTTCTTT. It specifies CASSPTGGTEAFF.

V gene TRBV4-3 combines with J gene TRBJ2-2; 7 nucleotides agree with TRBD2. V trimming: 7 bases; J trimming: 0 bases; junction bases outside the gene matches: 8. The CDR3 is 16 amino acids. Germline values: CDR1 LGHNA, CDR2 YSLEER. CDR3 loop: CASTPMSGANTGELFF. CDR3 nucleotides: TGCGCCAGCACCCCAATGAGCGGGGCGAACACCGGGGAGCTGTTTTTT.

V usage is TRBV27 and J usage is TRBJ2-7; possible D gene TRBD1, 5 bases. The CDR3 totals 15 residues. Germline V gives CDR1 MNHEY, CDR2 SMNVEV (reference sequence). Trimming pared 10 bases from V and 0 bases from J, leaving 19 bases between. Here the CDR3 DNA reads TGTGCCACTGCCAGGATTGGGGCTTACTCCTACGAGCAGTACTTC. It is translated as CATARIGAYSYEQYF.

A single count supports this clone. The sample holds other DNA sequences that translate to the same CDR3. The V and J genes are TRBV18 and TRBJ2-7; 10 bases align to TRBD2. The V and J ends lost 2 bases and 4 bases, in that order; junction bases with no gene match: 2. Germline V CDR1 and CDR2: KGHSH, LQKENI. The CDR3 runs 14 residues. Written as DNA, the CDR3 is TGTGCCAGCTCACCAAGGACTAGCGGTTACGAGCAGTACTTC. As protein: CASSPRTSGYEQYF. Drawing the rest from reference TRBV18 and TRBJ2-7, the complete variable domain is NAGVMQNPRHLVRRRGQEARLRCSPMKGHSHVYWYRQLPEEGLKFMVYLQKENIIDESGMPKERFSAEFPKEGPSILRIQQVVRGDSAAYFCASSPRTSGYEQYFGPGTRLTVT.

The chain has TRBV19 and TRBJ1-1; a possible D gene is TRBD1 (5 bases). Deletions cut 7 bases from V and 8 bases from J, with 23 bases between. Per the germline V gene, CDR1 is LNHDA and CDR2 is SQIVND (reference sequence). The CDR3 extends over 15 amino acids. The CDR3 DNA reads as TGTGCCAGTACCCGGAGGGGAGGGCCAGTCTCCGAAGCTTTCTTT. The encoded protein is CASTRRGGPVSEAFF. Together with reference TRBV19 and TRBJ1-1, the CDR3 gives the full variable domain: DGGITQSPKYLFRKEGQNVTLSCEQNLNHDAMYWYRQDPGQGLRLIYYSQIVNDFQKGDIAEGYSVSREKKESFPLTVTSAQKNPTAFYLCASTRRGGPVSEAFFGQGTRLTVV.